This TCR beta chain emerged from a study of blood T cell repertoires in COVID-19 (dated by TCRdb to the early 2020s). For context, the study as a whole: Samples from collaborators originated in the United States, Italy and Spain and spanned both the acute and convalescent phases of COVID-19. A freely available public database, intended as a resource for researchers studying the immune response to SARS-CoV-2, is where the repertoires were released. Deeply sampled blood TCRbeta repertoires from subjects exposed to, actively infected with, or recovered from COVID-19 were included in the dataset. Samples came from the ongoing ImmuneRACE study (first 160 participants) plus 1,254 subjects from 6 global collaborators. Sample metadata almost always included a de-identified subject ID, COVID-19 status, age in years and sex. The prospective study material was composed of cDNA or gDNA derived from T cells, B-cell-depleted T cells, or PBMCs. HLA class I and class II types, where available, came from metadata supplied by the sample provider rather than from assay-based typing. Overall results and qualifications from the work: The amount of clinical and demographic metadata varied by source and participant and was provided uncurated.

The CDR3 numbers 15 residues from cysteine through phenylalanine. Left in the record is the CDR3 DNA by itself, 45 bases read in frame from the first base. CDR1 and CDR2 were assigned from the germline V gene as MNHEY and SVGEGT. Trimming removed 7 bases from V and 2 bases from J, leaving 16 bases between the germline ends. Collaborating institutions collected whole blood in K2EDTA tubes following their own protocols. For TCRbeta analysis, collaborator samples were shipped as frozen whole blood, as isolated PBMCs, or as DNA extracted from either sample type. Turning to this clone: This clone's antigen is unknown. The input lacks base qualities; no much larger clone sits a single base away.

TCRbeta CDR3 regions were amplified from genomic DNA using the immunoSEQ Assay, a bias-controlled multiplex PCR. The authors processed their data as follows. The number of nucleated cells in each sample was estimated by amplification of reference gene primers within the assay. To quantify the absolute abundance of each unique TCRbeta CDR3 rearrangement, sequence reads were collapsed and filtered. Productive Simpson clonality was computed per sample as the square root of Simpson's diversity index over productive rearrangements. Entries here come from immuneACCESS through TCRdb and include only in-frame sequences with V and J called. Some clones fail to appear in such tables; in the studies checked, an unresolved V gene covers under half of the shortfall, and the cause of the remainder is unknown. The V and J calls and the clone size are those of that table, but D and trimming were determined from the DNA. The sample profile shows around 100,000 clones; around 84% of them were found once. The ten biggest clones cover about 11% of the sample.

The sequence was obtained from a human donor in a cohort sampled during active COVID-19. Material: peripheral blood. The sequence links TRBV6-2 or TRBV6-3 to TRBJ2-3, with TRBD2 as a weak D call on 5 bases. The DNA is as follows: TGTGCCAGCACCCCCGGCGGGTATTTCACAGATACGCAGTATTTT. This encodes CASTPGGYFTDTQYF.